A selection of T cell receptor beta chains follows, all from one sample in a study of graft-versus-host responses after intestinal transplantation. The protocol was immunoSEQ multiplex PCR, while the TCRdb copy is restricted to in-frame clones and leaves out a portion. Here the sample spans approximately 88,000 clones, about 95% being singletons. Antigen specificity for these receptors is unknown. The sequenced sample was unstimulated CD4+ T cells sorted from spleen or lymph node cells, obtained before transplant. These receptors originate from a human donor who was the organ donor for an intestinal transplant. Both conserved end residues are part of each CDR3. The D gene is left open where the match is weak. Clone size appears in some rows only: once, few, many, or a class for an expanded clone.

CDR3nt: TGTGCCAGCAGTTTATCCCGGACGGGTATGAGCTACACCTTC
CDR3aa: CASSLSRTGMSYTF
abundance: NA
d_gene: NA
j_gene: TRBJ1-2
v_gene: TRBV27

CDR3nt: TGTGCCAGCAGCGTAGAAGAGCGGGGGTCTAATGAGCAGTTCTTC
CDR3aa: CASSVEERGSNEQFF
abundance: NA
d_gene: TRBD2
j_gene: TRBJ2-1
v_gene: TRBV9

CDR3nt: TGTGCCAGCAGTTACCCCGGGGGCCATGGCTACACCTTC
CDR3aa: CASSYPGGHGYTF
abundance: NA
d_gene: NA
j_gene: TRBJ1-2
v_gene: TRBV6-6

CDR3nt: TGTGCCAGCAGCTACGGACAGGGGGCCGGGAATCAGCCCCAGCATTTT
CDR3aa: CASSYGQGAGNQPQHF
abundance: NA
d_gene: TRBD1
j_gene: TRBJ1-5
v_gene: TRBV7-2

CDR3nt: TGCGCCAGCAGCGCAGGAGGGGGAGGGGATACGCAGTATTTT
CDR3aa: CASSAGGGGDTQYF
abundance: NA
d_gene: NA
j_gene: TRBJ2-3
v_gene: TRBV5-1

CDR3nt: TGTGCCAGCAGTCTACAGGGGAAAGCTAATGAAAAACTGTTTTTT
CDR3aa: CASSLQGKANEKLFF
abundance: NA
d_gene: TRBD1
j_gene: TRBJ1-4
v_gene: TRBV2

CDR3nt: TGTGCCAGCACCAAAACCTCCTCTGGGGCCAACGTCCTGACTTTC
CDR3aa: CASTKTSSGANVLTF
abundance: few
d_gene: NA
j_gene: TRBJ2-6
v_gene: TRBV6-5

CDR3nt: TGTGCCAGCAGCTCGCAGACAGGGGGCCATTACGAGCAGTACTTC
CDR3aa: CASSSQTGGHYEQYF
abundance: NA
d_gene: TRBD1
j_gene: TRBJ2-7
v_gene: TRBV7-2

CDR3nt: TGTGCCAGCAGAGAGACGGGACAGAAAAACATTCAGTACTTC
CDR3aa: CASRETGQKNIQYF
abundance: NA
d_gene: TRBD1
j_gene: TRBJ2-4
v_gene: TRBV11-3

CDR3nt: TGTGCCAGCAGCTACCGACGGGCTTTGAGCACAGATACGCAGTATTTT
CDR3aa: CASSYRRALSTDTQYF
abundance: NA
d_gene: NA
j_gene: TRBJ2-3
v_gene: TRBV7-9

CDR3nt: TGTGCCTGGACGTCTAGGCCGAACACCGGGGAGCTGTTTTTT
CDR3aa: CAWTSRPNTGELFF
abundance: NA
d_gene: NA
j_gene: TRBJ2-2
v_gene: TRBV30

CDR3nt: TGTGCCAGCAGCGTAGAGGGGGGCACAGATACGCAGTATTTT
CDR3aa: CASSVEGGTDTQYF
abundance: NA
d_gene: NA
j_gene: TRBJ2-3
v_gene: TRBV9

CDR3nt: TGCGCGACGCAGGAGGGAAGTATGAACACTGAAGCTTTCTTT
CDR3aa: CATQEGSMNTEAFF
abundance: NA
d_gene: NA
j_gene: TRBJ1-1
v_gene: TRBV5-1

CDR3nt: TGTGCCAGCAGACATAAACTCAGTACATATAGCAATCAGCCCCAGCATTTT
CDR3aa: CASRHKLSTYSNQPQHF
abundance: NA
d_gene: NA
j_gene: TRBJ1-5
v_gene: TRBV28

CDR3nt: TGTGCCAGCAGCCCCACAGGGGGCCGGACCGGCGAGCAGTACTTC
CDR3aa: CASSPTGGRTGEQYF
abundance: NA
d_gene: TRBD1
j_gene: TRBJ2-7
v_gene: TRBV13

CDR3nt: TGTGCCAGTAGTAGGGACCCCAGCAATTCACCCCTCCACTTT
CDR3aa: CASSRDPSNSPLHF
abundance: few
d_gene: NA
j_gene: TRBJ1-6
v_gene: TRBV19

CDR3nt: TGTGCCAGCAGCTTACTCGGGACAAATAATTCACCCCTCCACTTT
CDR3aa: CASSLLGTNNSPLHF
abundance: NA
d_gene: NA
j_gene: TRBJ1-6
v_gene: TRBV7-9

CDR3nt: TGTGCCAGCTCAGACAACAGGGGGCAGGACGGGGAGCTGTTTTTT
CDR3aa: CASSDNRGQDGELFF
abundance: NA
d_gene: TRBD1
j_gene: TRBJ2-2
v_gene: TRBV18

CDR3nt: TGTGCTAGCCGCGGACAGGTGGGCAATCAGCCCCAGCATTTT
CDR3aa: CASRGQVGNQPQHF
abundance: NA
d_gene: TRBD1
j_gene: TRBJ1-5
v_gene: TRBV7-7

CDR3nt: TGTGCCAGCAGCTTTAGTTTTTCGAACACTGAAGCTTTCTTT
CDR3aa: CASSFSFSNTEAFF
abundance: NA
d_gene: NA
j_gene: TRBJ1-1
v_gene: TRBV11-3

CDR3nt: TGCGCCACACAGGGTTTGGGTACAGATGCGCAGTATTTT
CDR3aa: CATQGLGTDAQYF
abundance: once
d_gene: NA
j_gene: TRBJ2-3
v_gene: TRBV4-1

CDR3nt: TGCGCCAGCAGCTTGGGCAGGGGTCCGGTCTACGAGCAGTACTTC
CDR3aa: CASSLGRGPVYEQYF
abundance: NA
d_gene: NA
j_gene: TRBJ2-7
v_gene: TRBV5-1

CDR3nt: TGTGCCAGCAGCTTAGATTCGGGTATTTCTACCTATGGCTACACCTTC
CDR3aa: CASSLDSGISTYGYTF
abundance: NA
d_gene: NA
j_gene: TRBJ1-2
v_gene: TRBV11-2

CDR3nt: TGTGCCAGCAGCGCCCTGAATGGGGGAAAGTATGGCTACACCTTC
CDR3aa: CASSALNGGKYGYTF
abundance: NA
d_gene: NA
j_gene: TRBJ1-2
v_gene: TRBV9

CDR3nt: TGTGCCAGCAGCTCGACGGGACTTGAGCAGTACTTC
CDR3aa: CASSSTGLEQYF
abundance: once
d_gene: NA
j_gene: TRBJ2-7
v_gene: TRBV9

CDR3nt: TGCACCAGCAGCCACGGGACTAGCGGGGGGGCAATGAAAGAGACCCAGTACTTC
CDR3aa: CTSSHGTSGGAMKETQYF
abundance: NA
d_gene: NA
j_gene: TRBJ2-5
v_gene: TRBV1

CDR3nt: TGCAGCGCCGGGGCAGAGACCCAGTACTTC
CDR3aa: CSAGAETQYF
abundance: NA
d_gene: NA
j_gene: TRBJ2-5
v_gene: TRBV29-1

CDR3nt: TGTGCCTGGAAATTTGGGACGACTAATGAAAAACTGTTTTTT
CDR3aa: CAWKFGTTNEKLFF
abundance: NA
d_gene: NA
j_gene: TRBJ1-4
v_gene: TRBV30

CDR3nt: TGCGCCAGCAGCGGAACGGGGGCAGGTGAGACGCAGTATTTT
CDR3aa: CASSGTGAGETQYF
abundance: NA
d_gene: NA
j_gene: TRBJ2-3
v_gene: TRBV5-1

CDR3nt: TGTGCCAGCAGCGCTGCGGAGTCAGGGCGGAATTCACCCCTCCACTTT
CDR3aa: CASSAAESGRNSPLHF
abundance: NA
d_gene: NA
j_gene: TRBJ1-6
v_gene: TRBV5-4

CDR3nt: TGCGCCAGCAGCTTGGGGACAGGGTGGGAGCAGTACTTC
CDR3aa: CASSLGTGWEQYF
abundance: NA
d_gene: TRBD1
j_gene: TRBJ2-7
v_gene: TRBV5-1

CDR3nt: TGTGCCAGCAGCTTAGAAGGTCTATCCTACAATGAGCAGTTCTTC
CDR3aa: CASSLEGLSYNEQFF
abundance: NA
d_gene: NA
j_gene: TRBJ2-1
v_gene: TRBV11-3

CDR3nt: TGTGCCAGCAGTGTCAGGAGCTCCTATAATTCACCCCTCCACTTT
CDR3aa: CASSVRSSYNSPLHF
abundance: NA
d_gene: NA
j_gene: TRBJ1-6
v_gene: TRBV6-1

CDR3nt: TGCAGTTCTGAACAGGACTATGGCTACACCTTC
CDR3aa: CSSEQDYGYTF
abundance: NA
d_gene: NA
j_gene: TRBJ1-2
v_gene: TRBV20-1

CDR3nt: TGTGCCAGCAGCTCCCCGGACAAGGGGGAAAAACTGTTTTTT
CDR3aa: CASSSPDKGEKLFF
abundance: once
d_gene: NA
j_gene: TRBJ1-4
v_gene: TRBV7-9

CDR3nt: TGCGCCAGCAGTGAGGTTGGTCGGGAAGAGACCCAGTACTTC
CDR3aa: CASSEVGREETQYF
abundance: NA
d_gene: NA
j_gene: TRBJ2-5
v_gene: TRBV10-1

CDR3nt: TGTGCCAGCAGCTCAACGGGACAGAGATATGGAGAGACCCAGTACTTC
CDR3aa: CASSSTGQRYGETQYF
abundance: NA
d_gene: TRBD1
j_gene: TRBJ2-5
v_gene: TRBV7-6

CDR3nt: TGTGCCAGCAGTATTCTAGCGGGCTACACAGATACGCAGTATTTT
CDR3aa: CASSILAGYTDTQYF
abundance: NA
d_gene: TRBD2
j_gene: TRBJ2-3
v_gene: TRBV6-1

CDR3nt: TGTGCCAGCAGTAAAACAGCTGCCTACGAGCAGTACTTC
CDR3aa: CASSKTAAYEQYF
abundance: NA
d_gene: NA
j_gene: TRBJ2-7
v_gene: TRBV9

CDR3nt: TGTGCCAGAAGTCGCGGCAGGGTGGCGAACACTGAAGCTTTCTTT
CDR3aa: CARSRGRVANTEAFF
abundance: few
d_gene: NA
j_gene: TRBJ1-1
v_gene: TRBV2

CDR3nt: TGTGCCAGCAGCTTAGCGGCAGGGGTCAGTACGGTCACCGGGGAGCTGTTTTTT
CDR3aa: CASSLAAGVSTVTGELFF
abundance: NA
d_gene: NA
j_gene: TRBJ2-2
v_gene: TRBV7-2

CDR3nt: TGTGCCAGCAGCTTCACCCCGGGGGCCTACGAGCAGTACTTC
CDR3aa: CASSFTPGAYEQYF
abundance: NA
d_gene: NA
j_gene: TRBJ2-7
v_gene: TRBV7-9

CDR3nt: TGCGCCAGCACCTTACAACCCAACCATGGGGGCGCGGACACTGAAGCTTTCTTT
CDR3aa: CASTLQPNHGGADTEAFF
abundance: NA
d_gene: NA
j_gene: TRBJ1-1
v_gene: TRBV5-1

CDR3nt: TGTGCCAGCTCCGTCACCATTTCCCCTCAAGAGACCCAGTACTTC
CDR3aa: CASSVTISPQETQYF
abundance: once
d_gene: NA
j_gene: TRBJ2-5
v_gene: TRBV18

CDR3nt: TGCGCCAGCAGCCTCCAATCTAGACAGGGGTTTGGGGCCAACGTCCTGACTTTC
CDR3aa: CASSLQSRQGFGANVLTF
abundance: NA
d_gene: TRBD1
j_gene: TRBJ2-6
v_gene: TRBV5-1

CDR3nt: TGCGCCAGCAGCTTGGCAGCGGGGGGCCACGTTCGCACAGATACGCAGTATTTT
CDR3aa: CASSLAAGGHVRTDTQYF
abundance: NA
d_gene: TRBD2
j_gene: TRBJ2-3
v_gene: TRBV5-1

CDR3nt: TGCAGCGTTGAAGGAGCCGACGTAGGACGTGGCTACACCTTC
CDR3aa: CSVEGADVGRGYTF
abundance: once
d_gene: NA
j_gene: TRBJ1-2
v_gene: TRBV29-1

CDR3nt: TGTGCCAGCAGCTTTGCGGGGGGGAACTATGGCTACACCTTC
CDR3aa: CASSFAGGNYGYTF
abundance: NA
d_gene: NA
j_gene: TRBJ1-2
v_gene: TRBV7-2

CDR3nt: TGTGCCAGTAGTATCGGGACAGCAGTCTATGGCTACACCTTC
CDR3aa: CASSIGTAVYGYTF
abundance: NA
d_gene: TRBD1
j_gene: TRBJ1-2
v_gene: TRBV19

CDR3nt: TGCGCCAGCAGCCAAGATCTAAGAGACAGGGGGAGCTCCTATAATTCACCCCTCCACTTT
CDR3aa: CASSQDLRDRGSSYNSPLHF
abundance: NA
d_gene: TRBD1
j_gene: TRBJ1-6
v_gene: TRBV4-3

CDR3nt: TGTGCCAGCAGTTACGGTACTGAAGCTTTCTTT
CDR3aa: CASSYGTEAFF
abundance: NA
d_gene: NA
j_gene: TRBJ1-1
v_gene: TRBV6-5

CDR3nt: TGTGCCAGCAGCTCCGGGACCGACACCTACGAGCAGTACTTC
CDR3aa: CASSSGTDTYEQYF
abundance: NA
d_gene: NA
j_gene: TRBJ2-7
v_gene: TRBV7-4

CDR3nt: TGTGCCAGCAGAAATAATGAAAAACTGTTTTTT
CDR3aa: CASRNNEKLFF
abundance: NA
d_gene: NA
j_gene: TRBJ1-4
v_gene: TRBV11-3